Each of the 12 T cell receptor beta chains below was sequenced from the same sample in a study of control samples from healthy donors and cancer patients. Sequencing was performed with immunoSEQ multiplex PCR; in TCRdb, only in-frame clones are kept and a portion is missing. The listing records roughly 200,000 clones. The sequencing input was blood. Receptors were obtained from a young woman in good health.

The V gene is TRBV6-2 or TRBV6-3, the J gene TRBJ2-3, with a possible D match to TRBD1 (5 bases). The ends were cut back, 1 base at V and 5 bases at J, with 7 bases in the middle. Germline CDR1 is MNHEY and CDR2 is SVGEGT. The CDR3 is 13 amino acids. CDR3 nucleotide sequence: TGTGCCAGCAGTTACTTAGGGGTAGATACGCAGTATTTT. Translated, it gives CASSYLGVDTQYF.

V usage is TRBV27 and J usage is TRBJ1-4; TRBD1 matches 7 bases. The CDR3 length is 15 residues. V was pared by 5 bases and J by 7 bases, with 10 bases of the junction left unmatched. The germline V gene has CDR1 MNHEY and CDR2 SMNVEV (reference sequence). CDR3 DNA sequence: TGTGCCAGCAGTCTCAGACAGGGACAAGGTGAAAAACTGTTTTTT. It encodes CASSLRQGQGEKLFF.

The chain has TRBV7-9 and TRBJ1-2; the D is unclear. Germline V gene lookup returns CDR1 SEHNR and CDR2 FQNEAQ (reference sequence). The CDR3 loop spans 13 amino acids. V dropped 8 bases and J dropped 6 bases, with 16 bases sitting between them. The CDR3 DNA is TGTGCCAGCGCCCTAGGGCGGGGTAATGGCTACACCTTC. Encoded protein: CASALGRGNGYTF.

The chain is built from TRBV5-1 and TRBJ1-1; D uncertain. This CDR3 is built from 14 residues. The germline V gene has CDR1 SGHRS and CDR2 YFSETQ. V was trimmed by 0 bases and J by 7 bases, leaving 13 bases between them. CDR3 sequence: CASSLGDQTLEAFF. The DNA for the CDR3 is TGCGCCAGCAGCTTGGGCGACCAGACTCTTGAAGCTTTCTTT.

The chain employs TRBV11-2 and TRBJ1-2; D not certain. CDR1 and CDR2 (germline): SGHAT, FQNNGV. The CDR3 totals 14 residues. V lost 3 bases, J lost 8 bases, and 16 bases lay in between. CDR3 sequence (DNA): TGTGCCAGCAGCTTCCCCAAAAACATCGGGGGCTACACCTTC. It translates to CASSFPKNIGGYTF.

The V call is TRBV6-1, the J call TRBJ1-5, with 7 positions matching TRBD1. This CDR3 has 15 residues. Germline CDR1 MNHNS, CDR2 SASEGT. J gave up 7 bases and V 0 bases, and 6 bases lay outside the gene matches. The CDR3 sequence is CASSEARGLGQPQHF. DNA for the CDR3: TGTGCCAGCAGTGAAGCTAGGGGGCTGGGACAGCCCCAGCATTTT.

This chain links TRBV10-2 with TRBJ1-5; no definite D call. V lost 6 bases to trimming and J lost 2 bases, with 14 bases between them. Germline CDR1 is WSHSY and CDR2 is SAAADI. The CDR3 runs to 15 residues. Here the CDR3 reads CASRPDGFGNQPQHF. The DNA of the CDR3 is TGCGCCAGCAGGCCCGACGGGTTTGGCAATCAGCCCCAGCATTTT.

In DNA form, the CDR3 reads TGCGCCAGCAGCTTGGACGCAGGTGGTAATTCACCCCTCCACTTT. This codes for CASSLDAGGNSPLHF. The chain uses TRBV5-1 and TRBJ1-6; no firm D call. Germline lookup yields CDR1 SGHRS and CDR2 YFSETQ. The CDR3 extends over 15 amino acids. V lost 0 bases, J lost 6 bases, and 10 bases lay in between.

This chain joins TRBV7-6 and TRBJ1-3; no reliable D call. With 1 base removed from V and 3 bases from J, the gap between germline ends came to 10 bases. There are 15 residues in the CDR3. Per the germline V gene, CDR1 is SGHVS and CDR2 is FNYEAQ. The CDR3 loop reads CASSLVAGIGNTIYF. CDR3 bases: TGTGCCAGCAGCTTAGTCGCAGGCATTGGAAACACCATATATTTT. The full variable domain, in which reference TRBV7-6 and TRBJ1-3 provide the parts outside the CDR3, is GAGVSQSPRYKVTKRGQDVALRCDPISGHVSLYWYRQALGQGPEFLTYFNYEAQQDKSGLPNDRFSAERPEGSISTLTIQRTEQRDSAMYRCASSLVAGIGNTIYFGEGSWLTVV.

As regards this clone: Other nucleotide sequences in the sample specify the same CDR3. The chain carries TRBV27 and TRBJ1-1, with D uncertain. This CDR3 contains 11 residues. The ends were cut back, 6 bases at V and 5 bases at J, with 7 bases in the middle. Germline V gives CDR1 MNHEY, CDR2 SMNVEV (reference sequence). CDR3 loop: CASSSGTEAFF. The CDR3 nucleotides are TGTGCCAGCAGCTCCGGAACTGAAGCTTTCTTT.

The chain is built from TRBV28 and TRBJ1-2; no clear D gene. Trimming cost V 3 bases and J 6 bases, with 11 bases left between them. CDR1 and CDR2 (germline): MDHEN, SYDVKM. CDR3 length equals 13 residues. The CDR3 is CASSFDRLDGYTF. The CDR3, as DNA: TGTGCCAGCAGTTTTGACCGACTGGATGGCTACACCTTC.

Regarding this clone: A read error may account for a junction end that differs from germline. The CDR3 DNA follows: TGTGCTAGCAGCGAGCTAAGGGAGATCCAGCATTTT. This encodes CASSELREIQHF. The chain carries TRBV7-7 and TRBJ1-5; D call uncertain. This CDR3 comprises 12 residues. Germline V CDR1 and CDR2: SSHAT, FNYEAQ (reference sequence).